These 15 T cell receptor beta chains came from one sample sequenced in a study of T-cell memory formation after mild COVID-19. MiXCR, applied by TCRdb to the 5' RACE reads, yields one record per CDR3 protein. The sample consists of about 270,000 distinct CDR3 sequences, over 15% of them appearing once. Source material: PBMCs or a T cell subset sorted from them (not recorded which). These receptors were collected from a man aged 18-30 years who had mild COVID-19 (a few samples of this study predate the infection). Cell type and time point are not known.

J is TRBJ1-6 and V is TRBV5-1; TRBD1 is a possible D gene (6 bases). The CDR3 is 15 residues long. Trimming cost V 6 bases and J 10 bases, with 20 bases left between them. Germline CDR1 is SGHRS and CDR2 is YFSETQ. The CDR3 region has the DNA TGCGCCAGCACCCTTGCGACAGGCACGGGGTCACCCCTCCACTTT. Translating it yields CASTLATGTGSPLHF. The complete variable domain, with remaining parts taken from reference TRBV5-1 and TRBJ1-6, reads KAGVTQTPRYLIKTRGQQVTLSCSPISGHRSVSWYQQTPGQGLQFLFEYFSETQRNKGNFPGRFSGRQFSNSRSEMNVSTLELGDSALYLCASTLATGTGSPLHFGNGTRLTVT.

This clonotype was recorded at least ten times. This chain uses TRBV5-1 with TRBJ2-1; tentative D call: TRBD1 (5 bases). The CDR3 runs 15 residues. Germline V lookup: CDR1 SGHRS, CDR2 YFSETQ. V gave up 2 bases and J gave up 4 bases, with 13 bases separating them. CDR3 sequence: CASSLDSAAYNEQFF. CDR3 DNA: TGCGCCAGCAGCTTAGACAGTGCGGCGTACAATGAGCAGTTCTTC.

The genes are TRBV7-9 and TRBJ1-1, with D unresolved. Looked up from germline, CDR1 is SEHNR and CDR2 is FQNEAQ (reference sequence). This CDR3 comprises 14 residues. Trimming removed 4 bases at V and 0 bases at J, with 9 bases between. The CDR3 DNA reads as TGTGCCAGCAGCTCCACGGGGATGAACACTGAAGCTTTCTTT. Translated: CASSSTGMNTEAFF.

This clonotype was observed a few times. V usage is TRBV7-9 and J usage is TRBJ2-2; maybe TRBD2 (5 bases). The CDR3 covers 14 residues. The V and J ends lost 3 bases and 1 base respectively, with 6 bases between them. The germline V gene has CDR1 SEHNR and CDR2 FQNEAQ (reference sequence). In DNA, the CDR3 is TGTGCCAGCAGCTTCGCGGGGAACACCGGGGAGCTGTTTTTT. It is translated as CASSFAGNTGELFF.

The V gene is TRBV10-3, the J gene TRBJ1-1, with 7 bases fitting TRBD1. J was trimmed by 9 bases and V by 10 bases; bases with no gene match: 17. CDR3 length: 14 amino acids. Germline CDR1 is ENHRY and CDR2 is SYGVKD. This CDR3 is CATEPGQLGGKAFF. DNA of the CDR3: TGTGCCACCGAGCCGGGACAGTTAGGTGGTAAAGCTTTCTTT.

The rearrangement joins TRBV6-4 to TRBJ2-5; TRBD2 matches at 11 bases. The germline V gene encodes CDR1 MRHNA and CDR2 SNTAGT. Trimming removed 4 bases from V and 2 bases from J; junction bases left unmatched: 3. This CDR3 contains 15 residues. CDR3 nucleotide sequence: TGTGCCAGCAGTGGACGACTAGCGGGGCAAGAGACCCAGTACTTC. Its protein product is CASSGRLAGQETQYF.

This clonotype was seen a handful of times. The chain carries TRBV12-3 or TRBV12-4 and TRBJ1-1; D call uncertain. The CDR3 loop spans 14 amino acids. V shed 5 bases and J shed 2 bases, with 12 bases lying between them. CDR3: CASSIFGRNTEAFF. Written as DNA, the CDR3 is TGTGCCAGCAGTATCTTCGGCCGAAACACTGAAGCTTTCTTT.

The rearrangement links TRBV6-2 or TRBV6-3 to TRBJ2-5; no reliable D call. Trimming shortened V by 5 bases and J by 8 bases, and 15 bases separated the two germline ends. Germline V CDR1 and CDR2: MNHEY, SVGEGT. The CDR3 has 13 amino acids. CDR3 region: CASSKWNVDTQYF. The CDR3 region has the DNA TGTGCCAGCAGTAAATGGAATGTGGATACCCAGTACTTC.

This chain joins TRBV7-9 and TRBJ2-5, with D possibly matching TRBD2 (5 bases). Germline V gives CDR1 SEHNR, CDR2 FQNEAQ (reference sequence). The CDR3 totals 15 residues. V was trimmed by 1 base and J by 3 bases, leaving 12 bases between them. In DNA, the CDR3 is TGTGCCAGCAGCTTAGGAGCCGGGGTTGAAGAGACCCAGTACTTC. This translates into CASSLGAGVEETQYF.

The table lists this clonotype with many counts. The chain uses TRBV5-5 and TRBJ1-2; unclear D gene. The V gene's germline CDR1 is SGHKS and CDR2 YYEKEE (reference sequence). The CDR3 is 17 amino acids. The germline V and J ends were trimmed by 4 bases and 0 bases, with 19 bases remaining between them. DNA for the CDR3: TGTGCCAGCAGCCGCCTTACTGCTTCTCGGGCTAACTATGGCTACACCTTC. Translation gives CASSRLTASRANYGYTF.

At least ten counts were recorded for this clonotype. In DNA, the CDR3 is TGTGCCAGCAGTCCTAGCGGGGGGGGCGAGACCCAGTACTTC. This codes for CASSPSGGGETQYF. The J gene is TRBJ2-5, the V gene TRBV4-2; TRBD2 matches 12 bases. From germline, CDR1 is LGHNA and CDR2 YNFKEQ. Losses at the gene ends were 6 bases for V and 5 bases for J; bases not matched to a gene: 4. CDR3 length: 14 amino acids.

The V and J genes are TRBV24-1 and TRBJ2-3; D possibly uses TRBD1 or TRBD2 (5 bases each). CDR1 is KGHDR, CDR2 SFDVKD, per germline. V lost 6 bases and J 2 bases, leaving 11 bases between the germline ends. The CDR3 sequence is 14 residues long. The CDR3 DNA follows: TGTGCCACCAGTTCGGGACGGAACACAGATACGCAGTATTTT. Residues: CATSSGRNTDTQYF.

This clonotype was observed a few times. This chain connects TRBV29-1 to TRBJ1-2; TRBD1 matches at 10 bases. CDR1 is SQVTM and CDR2 is ANQGSEA in the germline V gene. J lost 8 bases, V lost 4 bases, and 4 bases had no gene match. There are 12 residues in the CDR3. As DNA, the CDR3 is TGCAGCGTTGGGACAGGGGGGCTAGGCTACACCTTC. Translating gives CSVGTGGLGYTF.

The chain has TRBV6-6 and TRBJ1-2; no definite D call. The germline V gene has CDR1 MNHNY and CDR2 SVGAGI (reference sequence). This CDR3 is 12 amino acids long. V lost 6 bases to trimming and J lost 3 bases, with 8 bases between them. The CDR3 is CASSGVDYGYTF. Here the CDR3 DNA reads TGTGCCAGCAGCGGGGTTGACTATGGCTACACCTTC.

This clonotype has more than one count but fewer than ten. The chain has TRBV14 and TRBJ1-2; D is ambiguous. CDR3 length: 13 residues. V dropped 4 bases and J dropped 1 base, with 7 bases sitting between them. Germline-derived CDR1 and CDR2 are SGHDN and FVKESK. CDR3: CASSPRVNYGYTF. CDR3 bases: TGTGCCAGCAGCCCAAGGGTTAACTATGGCTACACCTTC.